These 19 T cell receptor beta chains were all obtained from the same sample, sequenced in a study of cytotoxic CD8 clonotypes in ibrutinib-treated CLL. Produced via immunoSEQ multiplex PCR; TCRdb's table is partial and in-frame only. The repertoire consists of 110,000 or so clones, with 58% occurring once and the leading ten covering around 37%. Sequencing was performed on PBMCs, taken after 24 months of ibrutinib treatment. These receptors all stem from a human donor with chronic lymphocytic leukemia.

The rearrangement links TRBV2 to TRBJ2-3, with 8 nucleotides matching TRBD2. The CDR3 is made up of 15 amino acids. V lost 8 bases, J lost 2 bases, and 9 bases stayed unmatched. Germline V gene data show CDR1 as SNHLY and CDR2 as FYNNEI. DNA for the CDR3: TGTGCCAGCGGGGGACTAGACAGTAACACAGATACGCAGTATTTT. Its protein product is CASGGLDSNTDTQYF.

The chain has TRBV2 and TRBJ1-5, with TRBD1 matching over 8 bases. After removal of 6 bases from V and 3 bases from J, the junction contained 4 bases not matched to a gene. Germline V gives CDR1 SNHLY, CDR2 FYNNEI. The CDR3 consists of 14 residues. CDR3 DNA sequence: TGTGCCAGCAGGGACAGGGTCACCAATCAGCCCCAGCATTTT. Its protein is CASRDRVTNQPQHF.

The chain's CDR3 is CASSDLGAETF. The CDR3, as DNA: TGTGCCAGCAGTGATTTGGGGGCAGAAACCTTC. This rearrangement joins TRBV6-1 to TRBJ1-2, with D maybe TRBD1 (6 bases). The CDR3 has 11 residues. The germline gives CDR1 MNHNS, CDR2 SASEGT. V dropped 3 bases and J dropped 14 bases, with 13 bases sitting between them.

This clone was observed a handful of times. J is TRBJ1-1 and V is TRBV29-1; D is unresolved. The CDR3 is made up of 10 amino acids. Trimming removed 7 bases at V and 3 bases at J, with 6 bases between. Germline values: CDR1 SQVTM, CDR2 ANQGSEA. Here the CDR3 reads CSASDTEAFF. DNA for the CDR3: TGCAGCGCATCGGACACTGAAGCTTTCTTT. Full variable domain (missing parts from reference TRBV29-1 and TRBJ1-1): SAVISQKPSRDICQRGTSLTIQCQVDSQVTMMFWYRQQPGQSLTLIATANQGSEATYESGFVIDKFPISRPNLTFSTLTVSNMSPEDSSIYLCSASDTEAFFGQGTRLTVV.

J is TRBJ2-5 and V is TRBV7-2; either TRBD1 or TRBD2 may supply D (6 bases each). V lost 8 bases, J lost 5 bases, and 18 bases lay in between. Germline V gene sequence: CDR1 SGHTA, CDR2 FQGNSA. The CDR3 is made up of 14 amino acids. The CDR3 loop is CASRHLGGLETQYF. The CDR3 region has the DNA TGTGCCAGCCGACACTTGGGGGGCTTGGAGACCCAGTACTTC.

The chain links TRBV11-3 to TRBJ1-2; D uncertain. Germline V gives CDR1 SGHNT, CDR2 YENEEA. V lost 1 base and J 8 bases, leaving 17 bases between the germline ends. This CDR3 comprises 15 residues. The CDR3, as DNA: TGTGCCAGCAGCTTAGTTCGACCCGCTGGAGGGGGCTACACCTTC. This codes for CASSLVRPAGGGYTF.

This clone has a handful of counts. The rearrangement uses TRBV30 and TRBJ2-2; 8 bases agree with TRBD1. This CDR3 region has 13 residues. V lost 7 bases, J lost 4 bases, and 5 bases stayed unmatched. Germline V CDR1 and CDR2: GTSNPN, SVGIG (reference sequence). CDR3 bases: TGTGCCTTACGCAGGGGGCTCACCGGGGAGCTGTTTTTT. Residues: CALRRGLTGELFF. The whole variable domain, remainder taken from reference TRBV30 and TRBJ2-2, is SQTIHQWPATLVQPVGSPLSLECTVEGTSNPNLYWYRQAAGRGLQLLFYSVGIGQISSEVPQNLSASRPQDRQFILSSKKLLLSDSGFYLCALRRGLTGELFFGEGSRLTVL.

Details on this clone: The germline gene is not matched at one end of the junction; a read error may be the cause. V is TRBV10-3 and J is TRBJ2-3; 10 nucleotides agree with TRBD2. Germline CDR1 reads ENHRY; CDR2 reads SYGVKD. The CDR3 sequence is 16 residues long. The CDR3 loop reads CASSEGERGGGDTQYF. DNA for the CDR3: TGTGCCAGCAGTGAAGGGGAGCGGGGGGGCGGAGATACGCAGTATTTT.

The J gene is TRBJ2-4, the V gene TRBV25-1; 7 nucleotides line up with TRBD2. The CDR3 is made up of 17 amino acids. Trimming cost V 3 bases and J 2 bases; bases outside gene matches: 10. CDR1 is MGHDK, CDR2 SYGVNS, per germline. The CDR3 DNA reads TGTGCCAGCAGTGACCTGGGGAGGGGCGGGACCAAAAACATTCAGTACTTC. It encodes CASSDLGRGGTKNIQYF.

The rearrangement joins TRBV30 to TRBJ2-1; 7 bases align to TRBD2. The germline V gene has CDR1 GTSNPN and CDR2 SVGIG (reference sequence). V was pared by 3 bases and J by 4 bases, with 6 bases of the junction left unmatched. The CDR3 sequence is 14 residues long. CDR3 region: CAWSTGTIYNEQFF. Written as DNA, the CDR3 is TGTGCCTGGAGCACCGGGACTATATACAATGAGCAGTTCTTC.

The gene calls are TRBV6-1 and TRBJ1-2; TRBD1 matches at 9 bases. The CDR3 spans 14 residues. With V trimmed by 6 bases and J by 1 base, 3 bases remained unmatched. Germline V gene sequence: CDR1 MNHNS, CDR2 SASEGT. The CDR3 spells CASSRTGDNYGYTF. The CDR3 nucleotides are TGTGCCAGCAGCCGGACAGGGGATAACTATGGCTACACCTTC.

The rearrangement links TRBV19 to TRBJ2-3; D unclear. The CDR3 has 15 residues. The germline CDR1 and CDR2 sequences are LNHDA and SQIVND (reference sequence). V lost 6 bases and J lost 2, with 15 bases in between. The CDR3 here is CASSPWNTDTDTQYF. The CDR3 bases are TGTGCCAGTAGCCCCTGGAACACTGACACAGATACGCAGTATTTT.

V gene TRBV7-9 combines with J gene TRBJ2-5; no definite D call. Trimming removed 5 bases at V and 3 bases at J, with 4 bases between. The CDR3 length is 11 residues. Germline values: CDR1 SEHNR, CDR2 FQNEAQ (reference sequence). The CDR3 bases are TGTGCCAGCAGCGTAGAAGAGACCCAGTACTTC. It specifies CASSVEETQYF. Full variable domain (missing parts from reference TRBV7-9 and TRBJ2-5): DTGVSQNPRHKITKRGQNVTFRCDPISEHNRLYWYRQTLGQGPEFLTYFQNEAQLEKSRLLSDRFSAERPKGSFSTLEIQRTEQGDSAMYLCASSVEETQYFGPGTRLLVL.

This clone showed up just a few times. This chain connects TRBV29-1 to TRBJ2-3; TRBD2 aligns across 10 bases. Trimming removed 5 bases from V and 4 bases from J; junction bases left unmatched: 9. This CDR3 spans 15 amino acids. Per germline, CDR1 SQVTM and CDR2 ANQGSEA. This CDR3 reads CSVRSPSGGADTQYF. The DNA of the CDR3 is TGCAGCGTTCGGTCTCCTAGCGGGGGTGCAGATACGCAGTATTTT.

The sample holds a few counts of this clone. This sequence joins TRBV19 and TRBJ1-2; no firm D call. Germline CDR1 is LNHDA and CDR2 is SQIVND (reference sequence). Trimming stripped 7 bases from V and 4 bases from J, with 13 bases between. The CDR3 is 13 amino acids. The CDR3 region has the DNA TGTGCCAGTACCCAAGGCCAGGTCTATGGCTACACCTTC. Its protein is CASTQGQVYGYTF.

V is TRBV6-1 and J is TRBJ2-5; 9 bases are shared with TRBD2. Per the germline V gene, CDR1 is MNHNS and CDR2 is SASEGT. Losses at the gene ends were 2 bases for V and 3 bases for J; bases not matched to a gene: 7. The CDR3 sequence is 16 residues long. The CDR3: CASSEYGLAGKETQYF. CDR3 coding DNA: TGTGCCAGCAGTGAATATGGTCTAGCGGGGAAAGAGACCCAGTACTTC.

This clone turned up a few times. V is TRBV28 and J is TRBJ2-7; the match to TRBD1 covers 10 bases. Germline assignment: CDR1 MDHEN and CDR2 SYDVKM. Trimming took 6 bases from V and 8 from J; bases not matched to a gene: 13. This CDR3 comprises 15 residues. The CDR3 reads CASRRPGTGEGKQYF. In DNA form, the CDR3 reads TGTGCCAGCAGACGCCCCGGGACAGGGGAGGGTAAGCAGTACTTC.

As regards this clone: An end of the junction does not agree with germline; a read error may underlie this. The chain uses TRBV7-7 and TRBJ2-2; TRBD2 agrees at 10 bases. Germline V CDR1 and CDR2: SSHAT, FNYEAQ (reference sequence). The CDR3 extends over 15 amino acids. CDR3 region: CASSFSSGGFGELFF. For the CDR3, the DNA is TGTGCTAGCAGCTTCTCTAGCGGGGGATTCGGGGAGCTGTTTTTT.

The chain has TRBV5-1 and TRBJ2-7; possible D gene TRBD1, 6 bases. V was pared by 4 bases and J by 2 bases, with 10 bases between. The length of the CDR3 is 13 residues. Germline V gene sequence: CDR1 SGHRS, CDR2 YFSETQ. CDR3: CASSIQGAYEQYF. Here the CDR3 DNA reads TGCGCCAGCAGCATACAGGGAGCCTACGAGCAGTACTTC. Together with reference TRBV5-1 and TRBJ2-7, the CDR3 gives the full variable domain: KAGVTQTPRYLIKTRGQQVTLSCSPISGHRSVSWYQQTPGQGLQFLFEYFSETQRNKGNFPGRFSGRQFSNSRSEMNVSTLELGDSALYLCASSIQGAYEQYFGPGTRLTVT.